This note documents a single TCR beta chain sequence. The antigen remains undetermined. Other DNA sequences in the same sample also yield this CDR3. These data are taken from a study of shared clonotypes between healthy human individuals. On the study more broadly: A couple of women and a few men aged 18 to 49 served as donors.

Clones were read by immunoSEQ multiplex PCR, and TCRdb kept only the in-frame ones, dropping some. The sample yields 2 million to 3 million clones, over 85% seen once. V was cut by 3 bases and J by 4 bases, with 5 bases left in between. The CDR3 spans 11 residues. Germline CDR1 and CDR2: SGDLS and YYNGEE. Overall study results and limits: Having only a few donors restricted how much genetic and exposure-history diversity was captured.

Sample: naive CD4+ T cells from PBMCs. Subset meaning: CD45RA+ positively selected. This chain uses TRBV9 with TRBJ2-7; D not resolved. The sequence derives from a man in his late teens or twenties in good health. Some clones in this sample may be carry-over from other donors' samples. The CDR3 DNA sequence: TGTGCCAGCAGCGGATCATACGAGCAGTACTTC. This translates into CASSGSYEQYF.